This record looks at one T cell receptor (beta chain) sequence and its context. The specificity of this receptor is unknown. Qualities for individual bases were not recorded, and no much larger clone is one base off. The library was prepared using PCR. Sequencing used an Illumina HiSeq 2500. Unique molecular identifiers were incorporated into TCR beta cDNA libraries to reduce PCR and sequencing biases. Every 1 to 10 million input T cells yielded approximately 500,000 cDNA molecules, meaning each molecule approximated one T cell. The patient libraries were prepared and sequenced using the same protocol as the earlier healthy control dataset. Samples belonging to the same batch were prepared together, multiplexed and sequenced on a shared HiSeq lane. In the source study's methods: MIGEC was used to process the raw barcoded reads, and molecular identifier groups with only a single read were discarded before consensus assembly and CDR3 extraction. VDJtools was used for post-analysis of the clonotype tables, with diversity normalized by down-sampling every dataset to the smallest sample size. Repertoire overlap clustering matched CDR3 amino acid but not nucleotide sequences to correct batch-related cross-sample contamination. The public sequencing data were trimmed at Q25 with fastp and processed into clonotypes with MiXCR by TCRdb, which kept only in-frame beta chains. Rows with a matching CDR3 protein are joined into one entry that keeps the most common DNA and genes. TCRdb assigned the V and J calls; the authors' analysis was not used. The sample table records under 900,000 distinct CDR3 sequences; about 53% of these occur just once. Approximately 4.3% of the sample is taken by the ten largest.

To demonstrate the VDJtools post-analysis software, TCR beta repertoires were profiled from the peripheral blood of 13 young patients with multiple sclerosis. The multiple sclerosis patients were children and adolescents between roughly 6 and 16 years of age. The record originates from a study of post-analysis software for immune sequencing data (dated by TCRdb to the mid-2010s). For the wider study: Relapsing-remitting, secondary progressive and progressive-relapsing multiple sclerosis were recorded as disease courses, and subtype annotation was lacking for some patients. The patient repertoires were compared against around 11 previously published healthy control repertoires obtained from donors aged 6 to 25 years. A subset of samples was prepared in parallel using single-end sample barcoding, then pooled and co-amplified after Illumina adapter ligation.

For CDR1 and CDR2, the germline V gene lists SGHDN and FVKESK. Trimmed from V: 5 bases; trimmed from J: 1 base; junction bases lacking a gene match: 4. The CDR3 runs 14 amino acids, cysteine and phenylalanine included. The only DNA kept is the CDR3, 42 bases in frame from the first base. Overall study results and their limits: Direct clustering with F measure revealed strong co-clustering of samples prepared in the same batch, which led to a batch-effect correction. The control group was slightly older than the multiple sclerosis patient group. Patients showed significantly higher frequencies than controls for roughly five TRBV segments, among them TRBV5-6, TRBV5-1 and TRBV20-1. Compared with controls, multiple sclerosis patients had significantly lower normalized Chao1 diversity, a finding suggesting substantial peripheral T-cell clonal expansion.

The sequence was collected from a girl aged 10-17 years with multiple sclerosis. The receptor chain draws on TRBV14 and TRBJ1-1; 7 junctional bases match TRBD1. Sequencing input: blood. CDR3 reads: CASSKTGANTEAFF. The DNA is as follows: TGTGCCAGCAGCAAAACAGGGGCGAACACTGAAGCTTTCTTT. Where the CDR3 stops, the reference TRBV14 and TRBJ1-1 genes take over; the full variable domain is EAGVTQFPSHSVIEKGQTVTLRCDPISGHDNLYWYRRVMGKEIKFLLHFVKESKQDESGMPNNRFLAERTGGTYSTLKVQPAELEDSGVYFCASSKTGANTEAFFGQGTRLTVV.